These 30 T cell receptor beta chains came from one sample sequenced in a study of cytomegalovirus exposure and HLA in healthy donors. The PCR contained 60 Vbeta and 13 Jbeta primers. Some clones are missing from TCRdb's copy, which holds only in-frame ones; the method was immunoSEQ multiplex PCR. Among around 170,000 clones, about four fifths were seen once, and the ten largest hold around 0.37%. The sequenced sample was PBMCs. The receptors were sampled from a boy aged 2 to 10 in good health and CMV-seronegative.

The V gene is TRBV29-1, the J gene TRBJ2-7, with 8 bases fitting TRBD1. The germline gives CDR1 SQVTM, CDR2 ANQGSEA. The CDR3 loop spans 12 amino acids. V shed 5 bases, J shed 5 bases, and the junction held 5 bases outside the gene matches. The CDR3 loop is CSVSPGGHEQYF. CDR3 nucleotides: TGCAGCGTTAGCCCAGGGGGCCACGAGCAGTACTTC.

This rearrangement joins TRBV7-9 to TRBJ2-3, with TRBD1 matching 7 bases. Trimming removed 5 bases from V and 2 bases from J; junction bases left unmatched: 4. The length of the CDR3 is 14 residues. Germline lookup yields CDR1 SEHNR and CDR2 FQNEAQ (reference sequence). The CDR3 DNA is TGTGCCAGCAGCCCTGGGACAGACACAGATACGCAGTATTTT. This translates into CASSPGTDTDTQYF.

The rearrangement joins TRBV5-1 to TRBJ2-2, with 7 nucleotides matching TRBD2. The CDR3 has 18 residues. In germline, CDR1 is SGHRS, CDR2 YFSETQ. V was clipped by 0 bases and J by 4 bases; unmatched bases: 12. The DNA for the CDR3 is TGCGCCAGCAGCTTGGGGGGCTTTGCGGGAGTCAGCACCGGGGAGCTGTTTTTT. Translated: CASSLGGFAGVSTGELFF.

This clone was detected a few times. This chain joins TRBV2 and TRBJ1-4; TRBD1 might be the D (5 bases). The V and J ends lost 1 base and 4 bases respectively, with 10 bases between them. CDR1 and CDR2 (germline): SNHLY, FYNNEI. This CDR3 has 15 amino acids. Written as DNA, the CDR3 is TGTGCCAGCAGTGAAGGGACATCGGGTAATGAAAAACTGTTTTTT. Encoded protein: CASSEGTSGNEKLFF.

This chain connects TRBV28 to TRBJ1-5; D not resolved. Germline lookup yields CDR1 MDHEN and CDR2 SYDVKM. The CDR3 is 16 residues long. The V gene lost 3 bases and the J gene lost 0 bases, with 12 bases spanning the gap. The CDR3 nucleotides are TGTGCCAGCAGTTTCCAACGGCGGTATAGCAATCAGCCCCAGCATTTT. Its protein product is CASSFQRRYSNQPQHF.

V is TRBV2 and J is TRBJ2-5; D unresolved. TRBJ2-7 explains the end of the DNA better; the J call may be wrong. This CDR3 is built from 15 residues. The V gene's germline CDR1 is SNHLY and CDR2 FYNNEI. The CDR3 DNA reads TGTGCCAGCAGTGTGGACGCCTCTAGCTCCTACGAGCAGTACTTC. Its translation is CASSVDASSSYEQYF.

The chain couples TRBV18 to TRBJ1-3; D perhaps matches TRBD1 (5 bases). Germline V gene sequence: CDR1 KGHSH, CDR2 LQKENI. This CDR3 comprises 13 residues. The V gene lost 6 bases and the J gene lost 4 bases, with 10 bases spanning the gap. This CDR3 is CASSQGNGNTIYF. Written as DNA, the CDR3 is TGTGCCAGCTCCCAGGGTAACGGAAACACCATATATTTT.

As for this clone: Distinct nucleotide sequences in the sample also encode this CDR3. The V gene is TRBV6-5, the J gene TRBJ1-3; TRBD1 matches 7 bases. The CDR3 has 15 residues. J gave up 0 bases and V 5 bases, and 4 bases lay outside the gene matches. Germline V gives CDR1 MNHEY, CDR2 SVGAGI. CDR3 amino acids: CASSRDSSSGNTIYF. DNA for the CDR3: TGTGCCAGCAGTCGGGACAGCAGCTCTGGAAACACCATATATTTT.

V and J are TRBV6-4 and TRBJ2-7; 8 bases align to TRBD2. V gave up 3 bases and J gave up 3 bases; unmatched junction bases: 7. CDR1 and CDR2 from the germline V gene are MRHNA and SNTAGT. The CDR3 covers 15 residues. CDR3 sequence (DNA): TGTGCCAGCAGTGAAAACCTCGGGACTAGCTACGAGCAGTACTTC. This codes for CASSENLGTSYEQYF.

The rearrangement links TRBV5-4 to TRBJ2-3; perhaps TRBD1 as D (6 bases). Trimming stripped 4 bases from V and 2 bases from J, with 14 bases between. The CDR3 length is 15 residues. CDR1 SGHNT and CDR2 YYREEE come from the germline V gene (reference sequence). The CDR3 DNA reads TGTGCCAGCAGCCCAGTGACAGGATTCACAGATACGCAGTATTTT. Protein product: CASSPVTGFTDTQYF.

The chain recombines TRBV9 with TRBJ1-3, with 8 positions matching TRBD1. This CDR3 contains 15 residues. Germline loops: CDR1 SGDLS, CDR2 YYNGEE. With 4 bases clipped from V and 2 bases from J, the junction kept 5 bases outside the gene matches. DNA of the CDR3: TGTGCCAGCAGCCCACGGACAGGGACTGGAAACACCATATATTTT. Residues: CASSPRTGTGNTIYF. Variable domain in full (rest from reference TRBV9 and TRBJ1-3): DSGVTQTPKHLITATGQRVTLRCSPRSGDLSVYWYQQSLDQGLQFLIQYYNGEERAKGNILERFSAQQFPDLHSELNLSSLELGDSALYFCASSPRTGTGNTIYFGEGSWLTVV.

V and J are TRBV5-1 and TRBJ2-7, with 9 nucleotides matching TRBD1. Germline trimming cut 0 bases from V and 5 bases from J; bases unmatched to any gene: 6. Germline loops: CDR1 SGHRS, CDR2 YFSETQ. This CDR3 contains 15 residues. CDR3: CASSLAGTGLNEQYF. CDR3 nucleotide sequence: TGCGCCAGCAGCTTGGCCGGGACAGGGCTCAACGAGCAGTACTTC.

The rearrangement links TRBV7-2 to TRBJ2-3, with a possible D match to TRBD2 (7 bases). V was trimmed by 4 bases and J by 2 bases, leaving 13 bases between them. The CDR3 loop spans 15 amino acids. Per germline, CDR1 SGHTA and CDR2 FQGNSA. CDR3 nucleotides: TGTGCCAGCAGCTCCTCGGGGGGCTACACAGATACGCAGTATTTT. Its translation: CASSSSGGYTDTQYF.

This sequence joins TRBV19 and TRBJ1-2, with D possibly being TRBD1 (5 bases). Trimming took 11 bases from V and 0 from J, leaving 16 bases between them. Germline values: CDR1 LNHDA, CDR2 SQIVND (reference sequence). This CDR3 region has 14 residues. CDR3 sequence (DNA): TGTGCCTCTCAACCCCAGGGAACTAACTATGGCTACACCTTC. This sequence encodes CASQPQGTNYGYTF.

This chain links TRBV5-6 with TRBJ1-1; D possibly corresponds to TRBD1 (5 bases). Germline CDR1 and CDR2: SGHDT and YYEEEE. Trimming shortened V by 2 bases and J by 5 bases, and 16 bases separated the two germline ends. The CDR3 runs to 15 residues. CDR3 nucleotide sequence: TGTGCCAGCAGCTTTTATGACATAGGGGAAACTGAAGCTTTCTTT. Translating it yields CASSFYDIGETEAFF. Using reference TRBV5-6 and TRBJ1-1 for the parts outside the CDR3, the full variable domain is DAGVTQSPTHLIKTRGQQVTLRCSPKSGHDTVSWYQQALGQGPQFIFQYYEEEERQRGNFPDRFSGHQFPNYSSELNVNALLLGDSALYLCASSFYDIGETEAFFGQGTRLTVV.

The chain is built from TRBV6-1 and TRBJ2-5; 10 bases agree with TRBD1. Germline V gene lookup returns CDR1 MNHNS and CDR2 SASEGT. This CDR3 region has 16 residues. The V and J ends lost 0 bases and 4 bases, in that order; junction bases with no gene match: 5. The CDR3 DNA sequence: TGTGCCAGCAGTGAAGCACCGGGACAGGGGTCAGAGACCCAGTACTTC. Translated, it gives CASSEAPGQGSETQYF.

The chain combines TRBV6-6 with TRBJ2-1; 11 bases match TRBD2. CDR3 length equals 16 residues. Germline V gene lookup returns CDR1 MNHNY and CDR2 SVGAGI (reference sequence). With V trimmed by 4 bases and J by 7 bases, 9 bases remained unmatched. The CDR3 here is CASSFKVAGGRNEQFF. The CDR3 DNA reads TGTGCCAGCAGTTTTAAAGTAGCGGGAGGGCGTAATGAGCAGTTCTTC.

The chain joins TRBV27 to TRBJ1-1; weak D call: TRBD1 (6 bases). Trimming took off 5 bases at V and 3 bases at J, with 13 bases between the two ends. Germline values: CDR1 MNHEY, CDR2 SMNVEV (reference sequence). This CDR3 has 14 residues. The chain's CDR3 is CASSPQGGDTEAFF. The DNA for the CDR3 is TGTGCCAGCAGTCCACAGGGTGGAGACACTGAAGCTTTCTTT.

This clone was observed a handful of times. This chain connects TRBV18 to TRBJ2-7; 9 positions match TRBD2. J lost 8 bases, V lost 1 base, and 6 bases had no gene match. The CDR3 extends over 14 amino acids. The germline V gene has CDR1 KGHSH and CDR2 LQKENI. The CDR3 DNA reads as TGTGCCAGCTCACCACTAGCGGGAGTACAGAAGCAGTACTTC. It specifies CASSPLAGVQKQYF.

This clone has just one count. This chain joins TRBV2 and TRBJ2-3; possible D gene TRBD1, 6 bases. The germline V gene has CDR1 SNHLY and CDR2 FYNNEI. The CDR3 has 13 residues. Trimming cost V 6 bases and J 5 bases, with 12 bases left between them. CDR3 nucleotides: TGTGCCAGCAGCCCAGAACAGGGAGATACGCAGTATTTT. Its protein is CASSPEQGDTQYF.

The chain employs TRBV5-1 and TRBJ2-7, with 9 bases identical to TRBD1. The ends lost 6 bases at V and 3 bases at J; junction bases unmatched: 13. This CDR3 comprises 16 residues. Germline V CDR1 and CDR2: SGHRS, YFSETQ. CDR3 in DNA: TGCGCCAGCACGGTCTCCGGGACAGGGTCCCTCTACGAGCAGTACTTC. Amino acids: CASTVSGTGSLYEQYF.

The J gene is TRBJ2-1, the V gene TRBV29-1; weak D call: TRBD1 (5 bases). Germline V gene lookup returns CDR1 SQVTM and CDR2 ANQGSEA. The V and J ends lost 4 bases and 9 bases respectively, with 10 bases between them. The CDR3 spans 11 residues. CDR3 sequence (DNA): TGCAGCGTTGTAGGGGTGGCTGAGCAGTTCTTC. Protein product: CSVVGVAEQFF.

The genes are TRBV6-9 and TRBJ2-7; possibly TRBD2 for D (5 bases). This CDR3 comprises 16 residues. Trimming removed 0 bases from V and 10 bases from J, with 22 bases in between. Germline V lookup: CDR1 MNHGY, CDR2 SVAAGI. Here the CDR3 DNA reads TGTGCCAGCAGTTATTCGAAACCCGGGGATGGTGAACGCCAGTACTTC. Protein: CASSYSKPGDGERQYF.

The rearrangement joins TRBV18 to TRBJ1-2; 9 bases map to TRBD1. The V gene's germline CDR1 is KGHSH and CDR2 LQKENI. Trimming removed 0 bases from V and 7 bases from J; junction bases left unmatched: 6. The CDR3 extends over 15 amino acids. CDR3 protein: CASSPPSGTGFGYTF. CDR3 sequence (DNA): TGTGCCAGCTCACCACCGTCAGGGACAGGGTTTGGCTACACCTTC.

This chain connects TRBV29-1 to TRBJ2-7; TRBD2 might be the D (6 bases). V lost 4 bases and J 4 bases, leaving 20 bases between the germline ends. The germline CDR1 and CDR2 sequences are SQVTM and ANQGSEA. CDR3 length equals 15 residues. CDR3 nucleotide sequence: TGCAGCGTTGGGGCCCCGGGGGTGGCACGTTACGAGCAGTACTTC. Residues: CSVGAPGVARYEQYF.

Here the CDR3 DNA reads TGCGCCAGCAGCTGGGGACAGTCTGAAGCTTTCTTT. This sequence encodes CASSWGQSEAFF. J is TRBJ1-1 and V is TRBV5-1, with TRBD1 matching 7 bases. Germline CDR1 is SGHRS and CDR2 is YFSETQ. CDR3 length equals 12 residues. Trimming removed 3 bases from V and 6 bases from J; junction bases left unmatched: 2.

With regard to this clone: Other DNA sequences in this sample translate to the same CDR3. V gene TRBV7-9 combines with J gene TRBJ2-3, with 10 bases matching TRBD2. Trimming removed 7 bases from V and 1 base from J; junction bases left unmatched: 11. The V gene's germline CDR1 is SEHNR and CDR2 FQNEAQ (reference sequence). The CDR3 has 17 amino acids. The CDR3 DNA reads TGTGCCAGCAACCCGGGGGGGCTAGCGGGAGGCACAGATACGCAGTATTTT. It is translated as CASNPGGLAGGTDTQYF.

The CDR3: CASSRIVLVNEQYF. The CDR3 DNA is TGTGCCAGCAGCCGCATCGTGCTAGTAAACGAGCAGTACTTC. The chain couples TRBV5-6 to TRBJ2-7; no clear D. CDR1 SGHDT and CDR2 YYEEEE come from the germline V gene. The CDR3 sequence is 14 residues long. The V end was cut by 4 bases, the J end by 5 bases, with 16 bases between.

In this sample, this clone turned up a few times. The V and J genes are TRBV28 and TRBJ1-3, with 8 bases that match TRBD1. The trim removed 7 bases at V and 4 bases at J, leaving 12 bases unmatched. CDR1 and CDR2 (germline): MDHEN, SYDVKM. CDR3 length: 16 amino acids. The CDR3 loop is CASTPRGHRGGNTIYF. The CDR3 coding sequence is TGTGCCAGCACCCCACGGGGCCACAGGGGGGGAAACACCATATATTTT.

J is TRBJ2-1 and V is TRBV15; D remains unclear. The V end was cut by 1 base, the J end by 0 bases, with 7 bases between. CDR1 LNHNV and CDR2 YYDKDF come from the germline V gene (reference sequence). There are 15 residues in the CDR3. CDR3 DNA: TGTGCCACCAGCAGAGGGCGGCCCTCCTACAATGAGCAGTTCTTC. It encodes CATSRGRPSYNEQFF.